The entry below describes one T cell receptor (beta chain). As yet, its antigen is unknown. The data were obtained in a study of identifying expanded T cells in peripheral blood. Study-wide findings and caveats: Over approximately two and four weeks, about 15 and 18 clones changed, versus around 1.2 between replicates. Across healthy donors, higher total template counts meant significantly greater roughly 2-week count variance.

During the collection period, no donor immune events like infections were recorded. Assay: immunoSEQ multiplex PCR; the TCRdb copy retains only in-frame clones and omits some. This sample has under 120,000 clones, with about 89% found just once. This CDR3 comprises 15 residues. Trimming took off 6 bases at V and 3 bases at J, with 17 bases between the two ends. The TCR was taken from a person aged 18-70 years in good health. Sequencing was done on a sample of blood. V and J are TRBV23-1 and TRBJ1-1, with TRBD1 as a possible D gene (6 bases). TRBV23-1 is an ORF for which the function is uncertain. The CDR3: CASSPEGDKYTEAFF. The CDR3 DNA sequence: TGCGCCAGCAGCCCAGAGGGGGACAAATACACTGAAGCTTTCTTT.